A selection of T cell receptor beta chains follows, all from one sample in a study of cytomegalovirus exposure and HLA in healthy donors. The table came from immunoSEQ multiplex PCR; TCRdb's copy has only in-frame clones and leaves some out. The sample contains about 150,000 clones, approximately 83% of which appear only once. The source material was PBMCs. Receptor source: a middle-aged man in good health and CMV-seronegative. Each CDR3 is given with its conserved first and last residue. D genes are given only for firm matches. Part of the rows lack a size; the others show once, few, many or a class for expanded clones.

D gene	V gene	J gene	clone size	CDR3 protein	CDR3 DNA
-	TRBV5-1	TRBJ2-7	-	CASSWRMGAGLSYEQYF	TGCGCCAGCAGCTGGAGAATGGGGGCAGGTCTTTCGTACGAGCAGTACTTC
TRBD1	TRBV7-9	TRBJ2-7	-	CASSPQGVTYEQYF	TGTGCCAGCAGCCCCCAGGGGGTGACCTACGAGCAGTACTTC
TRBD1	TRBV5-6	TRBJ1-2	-	CASSTAGTANYGYTF	TGTGCCAGCAGCACTGCCGGGACAGCCAACTATGGCTACACCTTC
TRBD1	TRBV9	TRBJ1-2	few	CASSVGAGQGVGYGYTF	TGTGCCAGCAGCGTAGGGGCAGGACAGGGGGTAGGGTATGGCTACACCTTC
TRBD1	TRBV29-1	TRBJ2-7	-	CSGMTGTGSGEQYF	TGCAGCGGAATGACCGGGACAGGGTCGGGCGAGCAGTACTTC
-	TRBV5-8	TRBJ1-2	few	CASPKTAGQNYGYTF	TGTGCCAGCCCTAAGACAGCCGGACAGAACTATGGCTACACCTTC
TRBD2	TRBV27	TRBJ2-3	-	CASSLWGGVTTDTQYF	TGTGCCAGCAGTTTATGGGGGGGGGTGACCACAGATACGCAGTATTTT
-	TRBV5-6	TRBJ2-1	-	CASSLSSSAGEQFF	TGTGCCAGCAGCTTGAGTTCGTCCGCGGGGGAGCAGTTCTTC
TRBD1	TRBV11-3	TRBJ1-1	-	CASSTRDSQSNAEAFF	TGTGCCAGCAGCACCCGGGACAGTCAATCGAACGCTGAAGCTTTCTTT
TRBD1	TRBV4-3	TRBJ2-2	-	CASSPGQLTGELFF	TGCGCCAGCAGCCCGGGACAGCTCACCGGGGAGCTGTTTTTT
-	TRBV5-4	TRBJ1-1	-	CASSWRRENTEAFF	TGTGCCAGCAGCTGGCGCAGGGAGAACACTGAAGCTTTCTTT
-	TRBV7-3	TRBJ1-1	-	CASSFGGENEAFF	TGTGCCAGCAGCTTCGGCGGAGAGAATGAAGCTTTCTTT
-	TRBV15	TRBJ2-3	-	CATSDRDISTDTQYF	TGTGCCACCAGCGACCGGGACATTAGCACAGATACGCAGTATTTT
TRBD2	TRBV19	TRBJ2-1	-	CAGGAGGYNEQFF	TGTGCCGGAGGAGCGGGGGGCTACAATGAGCAGTTCTTC
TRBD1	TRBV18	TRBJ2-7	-	CASSPDRAIYEQYF	TGTGCCAGCTCACCTGACAGGGCAATCTACGAGCAGTACTTC
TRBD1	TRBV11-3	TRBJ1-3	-	CANQTGGKDTIYF	TGTGCCAATCAGACAGGGGGCAAGGACACCATATATTTT
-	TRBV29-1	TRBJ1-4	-	CSGRGSTNEKLFF	TGCAGCGGGCGGGGGTCAACTAATGAAAAACTGTTTTTT
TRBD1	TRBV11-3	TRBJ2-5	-	CASSQYRTGQETQYF	TGTGCCAGCAGCCAATATCGGACAGGCCAAGAGACCCAGTACTTC
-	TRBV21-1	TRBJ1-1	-	CASSTGRDCSIYMNTEAFF	TGTGCCAGCAGCACCGGCAGGGACTGTTCGATTTACATGAACACTGAAGCTTTCTTT
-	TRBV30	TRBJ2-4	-	CAWETGQQNIQYF	TGTGCCTGGGAGACGGGACAACAAAACATTCAGTACTTC
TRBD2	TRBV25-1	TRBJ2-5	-	CASSDGAGVIETQYF	TGTGCCAGCAGTGACGGCGCGGGAGTAATCGAGACCCAGTACTTC
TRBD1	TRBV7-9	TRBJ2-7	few	CASSPSNRGLEQYF	TGTGCCAGCAGCCCAAGCAACAGGGGCCTCGAGCAGTACTTC
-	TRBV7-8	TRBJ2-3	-	CASSPHTDTQYF	TGTGCCAGCAGCCCCCACACAGATACGCAGTATTTT
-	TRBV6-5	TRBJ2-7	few	CASSYGGILVYEQYF	TGTGCCAGCAGTTACGGGGGGATTTTAGTCTACGAGCAGTACTTC
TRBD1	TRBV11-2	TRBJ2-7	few	CASSPVGRTGGYEQYF	TGTGCCAGCAGCCCAGTTGGGAGGACAGGGGGCTACGAGCAGTACTTC
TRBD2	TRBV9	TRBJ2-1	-	CASSVGAGGYNEQFF	TGTGCCAGCAGCGTAGGAGCGGGAGGTTACAATGAGCAGTTCTTC
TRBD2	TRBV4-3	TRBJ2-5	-	CASSQDWVWGGETQYF	TGCGCCAGCAGCCAAGATTGGGTCTGGGGGGGAGAGACCCAGTACTTC